This T cell receptor (beta chain) originates from a study of T cell repertoires in cytomegalovirus infection. Study in general: A matching HLA type, together with CMV infection, was signaled by public TCR beta signatures.

This clonotype was seen at least ten times. The target antigen is unknown. Study-level points and caveats: There were carriers of CMV plus the relevant HLA, and cumulative public TCR beta family frequency identified them.

TCRdb re-called the reads through MiXCR, storing one row per CDR3 protein. The sample has fewer than 550,000 distinct CDR3 sequences; less than 30% are singletons. Trimming removed 2 bases at V and 7 bases at J, with 8 bases between. Per germline, CDR1 SGHAT and CDR2 FQNNGV. This CDR3 is built from 12 residues. Source material: PBMCs. The TCR originated in a human donor in good health (CMV status not recorded). Some clones in this sample may be carry-over from other donors' samples. The rearrangement joins TRBV11-2 to TRBJ1-1; maybe TRBD1 (5 bases). CDR3 bases: TGTGCCAGCAGCTTACTGCAGGGTGAAGCTTTCTTT. Protein sequence: CASSLLQGEAFF.